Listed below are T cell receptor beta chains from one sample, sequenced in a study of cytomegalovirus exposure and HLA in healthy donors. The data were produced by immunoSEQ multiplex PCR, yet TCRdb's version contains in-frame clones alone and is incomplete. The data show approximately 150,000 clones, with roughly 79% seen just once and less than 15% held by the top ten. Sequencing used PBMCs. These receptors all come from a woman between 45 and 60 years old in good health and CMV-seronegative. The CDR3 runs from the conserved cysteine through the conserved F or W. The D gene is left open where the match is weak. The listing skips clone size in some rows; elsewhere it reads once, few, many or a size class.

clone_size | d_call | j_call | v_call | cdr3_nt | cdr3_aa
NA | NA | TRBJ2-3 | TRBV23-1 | TGCGCCAGCAGTCAAGTAAACGAGTTAGTAGATACGCAGTATTTT | CASSQVNELVDTQYF
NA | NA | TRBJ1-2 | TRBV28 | TGTGCCAGCACGTCAGATTATGGCTACACCTTC | CASTSDYGYTF
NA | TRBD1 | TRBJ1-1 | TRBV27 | TGTGCCAGCAGTCAACCGGGACAGGGAACTGAAGCTTTCTTT | CASSQPGQGTEAFF
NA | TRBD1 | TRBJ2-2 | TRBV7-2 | TGTGCCAGCAGCCCGGGACAGGGAAGGGTCGGGGAGCTGTTTTTT | CASSPGQGRVGELFF
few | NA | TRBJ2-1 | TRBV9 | TGTGCCAGCAGCCTTCGGACAGACGTTAACAATGAGCAGTTCTTC | CASSLRTDVNNEQFF
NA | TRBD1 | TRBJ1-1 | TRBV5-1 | TGCGCCAGCAGCGTGGAGGACAGGGTGGCTGAAGCTTTCTTT | CASSVEDRVAEAFF
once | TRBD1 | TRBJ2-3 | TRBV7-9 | TGTGCCAGCAGCTTAGGGGACAGGGTCTTTGAAGATACGCAGTATTTT | CASSLGDRVFEDTQYF
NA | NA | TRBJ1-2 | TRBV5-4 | TGTGCCAGCAGCTTAAAAGGAGTCCATCTCCGAGGCGGCTACACCTTC | CASSLKGVHLRGGYTF
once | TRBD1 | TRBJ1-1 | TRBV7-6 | TGTGCCAGCAGCTTAGTGGAGGGGGCCTTAACTGAAGCTTTCTTT | CASSLVEGALTEAFF
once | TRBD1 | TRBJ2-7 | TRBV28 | TGTGCCAGCAGCCGACCGGGACAGTCCTACGAGCAGTACTTC | CASSRPGQSYEQYF
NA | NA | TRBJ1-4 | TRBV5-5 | TGTGCCAGCAGCTTGGAGGTGGGGCCGAATGAAAAACTGTTTTTT | CASSLEVGPNEKLFF
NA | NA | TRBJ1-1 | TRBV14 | TGTGCCAGCAGCCAGGGTGCGGGGGAGGGCACTGAAGCTTTCTTT | CASSQGAGEGTEAFF
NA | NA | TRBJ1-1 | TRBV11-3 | TGTGCCAGCAGCCCGGGATGGAAGGAGTCAGGCGAGGCTTTCTTT | CASSPGWKESGEAFF
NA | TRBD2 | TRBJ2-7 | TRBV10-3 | TGTGCCATCAGCCCCTCACTAGCGGGGAGCTCCTACGAGCAGTACTTC | CAISPSLAGSSYEQYF
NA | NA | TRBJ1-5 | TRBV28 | TGTGCCAGCAGTTTGGAAAGGGGTTTAGGTCAGCCCCAGCATTTT | CASSLERGLGQPQHF
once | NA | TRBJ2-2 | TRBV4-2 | TGTGCCAGCAGCCTGCAGGGGCCAGACACCCGCGTTAACACCGGGGAGCTGTTTTTT | CASSLQGPDTRVNTGELFF
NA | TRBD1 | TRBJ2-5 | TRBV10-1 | TGCGCCAGCATCCAGGGACAGTCGGGTCTTGGGCAGTACTTC | CASIQGQSGLGQYF
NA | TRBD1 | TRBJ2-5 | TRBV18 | TGTGCCAGCTCCCCGTGGACAGGGGAAGGAGAGACCCAGTACTTC | CASSPWTGEGETQYF
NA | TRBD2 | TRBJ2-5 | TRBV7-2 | TGTGCCAGCAGCCCGACCCCAGGGACTAGCCAAGAGACCCAGTACTTC | CASSPTPGTSQETQYF
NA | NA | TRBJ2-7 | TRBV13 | TGTGCCAGCAGCGGAACCGGGACACGAATCATGTCGTCCTACGAGCAGTACTTC | CASSGTGTRIMSSYEQYF
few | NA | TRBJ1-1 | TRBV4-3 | TGCGCCAGCAGCCCCGGGAGATACACTGAAGCTTTCTTT | CASSPGRYTEAFF
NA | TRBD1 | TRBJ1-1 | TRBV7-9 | TGTGCCAGCAGCGAAGACAGGGGGAACACTGAAGCTTTCTTT | CASSEDRGNTEAFF
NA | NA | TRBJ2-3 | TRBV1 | NA | CVVAGGSTDTQYF
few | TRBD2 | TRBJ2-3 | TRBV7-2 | TGTGCCAGCAGGGGGACTAGCGGGAGGGGTCCAGATACGCAGTATTTT | CASRGTSGRGPDTQYF
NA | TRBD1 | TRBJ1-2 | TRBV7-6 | TGTGCCAGCAGCTCAGGGACAGTCTATGGCTACACCTTC | CASSSGTVYGYTF
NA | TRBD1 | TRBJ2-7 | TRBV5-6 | TGTGCCAGCAGCACATTACAGGGGATCTCCTACGAGCAGTACTTC | CASSTLQGISYEQYF
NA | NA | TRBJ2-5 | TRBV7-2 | TGTGCCAGCAGCTCGGGGCGGCGGGGAGAGACCCAGTACTTC | CASSSGRRGETQYF
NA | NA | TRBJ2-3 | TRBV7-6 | TGTGCCAGCAGCTTAGTGGACTCGACTTACACAGATACGCAGTATTTT | CASSLVDSTYTDTQYF
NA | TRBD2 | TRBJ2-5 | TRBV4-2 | TGTGCCAGCAGCCTACTAGCGGGAGCACACCAAGAGACCCAGTACTTC | CASSLLAGAHQETQYF
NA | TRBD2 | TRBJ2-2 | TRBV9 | TGTGCCAGCAGTCGTAGCGGGGCCCACACCGGGGAGCTGTTTTTT | CASSRSGAHTGELFF
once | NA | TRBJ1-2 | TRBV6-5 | TGTGCCAGCAGGGATGGGGGGGAGGGTTGGGGCTACACCTTC | CASRDGGEGWGYTF
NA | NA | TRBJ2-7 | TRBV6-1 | TGTGCCAGCAAGGACACTCGACGCGAGCAGTACTTC | CASKDTRREQYF
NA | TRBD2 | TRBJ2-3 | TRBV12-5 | TGTGCTAGTGGTTTGGCCCGCCCCCGTGGCTCGGCTAGCGGTTATAACACAGATACGCAGTATTTT | CASGLARPRGSASGYNTDTQYF
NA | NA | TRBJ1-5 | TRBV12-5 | TGTGCTAGTGGTTTTTTGACAGACCTTTATAGCAATCAGCCCCAGCATTTT | CASGFLTDLYSNQPQHF
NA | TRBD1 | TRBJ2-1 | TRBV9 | TGTGCCAGCAGCGAGAGGACAGGGTACAATGAGCAGTTCTTC | CASSERTGYNEQFF
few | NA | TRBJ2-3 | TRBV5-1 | TGCGCCAGCAGCTTTCTTTCTAACGGGGGTTCAGATACGCAGTATTTT | CASSFLSNGGSDTQYF
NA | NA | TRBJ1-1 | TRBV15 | TGTGCCACCAGCATCAGAGAGGGGACACGGGCTTTCTTT | CATSIREGTRAFF
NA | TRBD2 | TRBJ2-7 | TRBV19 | TGTGCCAGTAAGGCGAGGGAGGGAGGTAACCAATACGAGCAGTACTTC | CASKAREGGNQYEQYF
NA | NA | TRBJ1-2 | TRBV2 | TGTGCCAGCAGGCCTGGAGGAGGGGTGAACTACACCTTC | CASRPGGGVNYTF
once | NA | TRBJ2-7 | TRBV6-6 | TGTGCCAGCAGTTATATTACTAGCAGGACCTACGAGCAGTACTTC | CASSYITSRTYEQYF
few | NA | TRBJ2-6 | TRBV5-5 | TGTGCCAGCAGCGTATTCCTAAGCTCTGGGGCCAACGTCCTGACTTTC | CASSVFLSSGANVLTF
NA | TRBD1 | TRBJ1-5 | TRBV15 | TGTGCCACCAGCAGTAAGGGGGGACAGGGTAGCAATCAGCCCCAGCATTTT | CATSSKGGQGSNQPQHF
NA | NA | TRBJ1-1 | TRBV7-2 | TGTGCCAGCAGCCTGCGCGGGAACACTGAAGCTTTCTTT | CASSLRGNTEAFF
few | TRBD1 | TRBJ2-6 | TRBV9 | TGTGCCAGCAGCCCCCTGGGACAGCCTTCTGGGGCCAACGTCCTGACTTTC | CASSPLGQPSGANVLTF
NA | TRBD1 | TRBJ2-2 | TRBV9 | TGTGCCAGCAGCGTAGAGGGACAGGGTTACACCGGGGAGCTGTTTTTT | CASSVEGQGYTGELFF
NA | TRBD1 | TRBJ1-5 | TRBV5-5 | TGTGCCAGCAGCGTACAGGGGTTGAATCAGCCCCAGCATTTT | CASSVQGLNQPQHF
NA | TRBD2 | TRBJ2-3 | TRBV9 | TGTGCCAGCAGCCAAACTAGCGGGATTACAGATACGCAGTATTTT | CASSQTSGITDTQYF
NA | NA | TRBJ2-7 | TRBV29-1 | TGCAGCGTTGAAGAGCAGGGAACCTACGAGCAGTACTTC | CSVEEQGTYEQYF
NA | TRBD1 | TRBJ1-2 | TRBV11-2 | TGTGCCAGCAGCTTAGCGGGACAGGGAAACTATGGCTACACCTTC | CASSLAGQGNYGYTF
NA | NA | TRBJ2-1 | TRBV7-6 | TGTGCCAGCAGCTTAGTGTACAGGGAGGGCAATGAGCAGTTCTTC | CASSLVYREGNEQFF
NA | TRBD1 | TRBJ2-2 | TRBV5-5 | TGTGCCAGCAGCTTGGCCGCGACAGGGGTCACCGGGGAGCTGTTTTTT | CASSLAATGVTGELFF
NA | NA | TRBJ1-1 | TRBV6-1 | TGTGCCAGCAGTGAACTCGCCTGGGGCTCTGAAGCTTTCTTT | CASSELAWGSEAFF
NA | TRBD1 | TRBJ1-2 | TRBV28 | TGTGCCAGCAGCTTCGGGGACAGGTATGGCTACACCTTC | CASSFGDRYGYTF
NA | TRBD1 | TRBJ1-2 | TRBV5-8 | TGTGCCAGCAGCCCCAAACACCGGACAGGGGATGGCTACACCTTC | CASSPKHRTGDGYTF
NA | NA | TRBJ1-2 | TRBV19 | TGTGCCAGTAGTATCTCCGGCTATGGCTACACCTTC | CASSISGYGYTF
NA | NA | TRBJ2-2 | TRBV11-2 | TGTGCCAGCAGCCCCGGTGTTGACACCGGGGAGCTGTTTTTT | CASSPGVDTGELFF
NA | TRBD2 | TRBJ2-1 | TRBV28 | TGTGCCATCCGCATTCGCCCGCTACTAGCGGCTGAACCTGAGCAGTTCTTC | CAIRIRPLLAAEPEQFF
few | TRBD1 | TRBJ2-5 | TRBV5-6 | TGTGCCAGCAGCTTGGGACAGGGGGCCAGAGAGACCCAGTACTTC | CASSLGQGARETQYF
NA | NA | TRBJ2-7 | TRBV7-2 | TGTGCCAGCAGCCTCACCTCCCGGGACTGGTCCTACGAGCAGTACTTC | CASSLTSRDWSYEQYF
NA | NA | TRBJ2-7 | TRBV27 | TGTGCCAGCAGTTTATCGCGTGGTCAGACAGGCCTCTACGAGCAGTACTTC | CASSLSRGQTGLYEQYF